This record looks at one T cell receptor (beta chain) sequence and its context. The entry originates in a study of cytomegalovirus exposure and HLA in healthy donors. Germline V gene data show CDR1 as SGHRS and CDR2 as YFSETQ. This CDR3 spans 15 amino acids. The J segment lost 5 bases and the V segment lost 2 bases, leaving 10 bases of the junction unmatched. Both 60 Vbeta primers and 13 Jbeta primers went into the PCR. Method: immunoSEQ multiplex PCR; TCRdb's copy keeps in-frame clones and lacks some. The data contain roughly 130,000 clones, nearly 90% of them singletons. Material for sequencing was PBMCs. This TCR was sampled from a woman aged 40 to 50 in good health and CMV-seronegative. The genes are TRBV5-1 and TRBJ2-7, with 7 bases lining up with TRBD2. The CDR3 spells CASSFFGGGPDEQYF. The CDR3 DNA is TGCGCCAGCAGCTTCTTTGGGGGAGGGCCCGACGAGCAGTACTTC.